This T cell receptor beta chain is drawn from a study of blood T cells in healthy people across ages. Study summary: Capture via template switching afforded approximately one barcoded beta molecule per two T cells. The study's findings and limits: Naive CD4+ cells and diversity were both higher in long-lived donors than in aged donors. One million T cells yielded diversity estimates that were considered underestimates.

Every participating donor contributed about 10 milliliters of peripheral blood through a draw. Primed by a sample-barcoded 5' primer and a J-beta primer mix, a second PCR proceeded for 7 to 11 cycles. MiXCR was run by TCRdb on the 5' RACE reads, yielding one entry per CDR3 protein. This table has some 1.8 million distinct CDR3 sequences, 30% to 40% appearing once. The sample holds one count of this clonotype. Its specificity is not known. The V gene's germline CDR1 is SQVTM and CDR2 ANQGSEA. CDR3 length: 15 amino acids. V lost 0 bases and J lost 0, with 6 bases in between. This sequence originates from a human donor in good health. The specimen was blood. V and J are TRBV29-1 and TRBJ2-6; D unclear. The CDR3 bases are TGCAGCGTTGAAGAAGGAATCTCTGGGGCCAACGTCCTGACTTTC. Its protein is CSVEEGISGANVLTF. The full variable domain, completed using reference TRBV29-1 and TRBJ2-6, is SAVISQKPSRDICQRGTSLTIQCQVDSQVTMMFWYRQQPGQSLTLIATANQGSEATYESGFVIDKFPISRPNLTFSTLTVSNMSPEDSSIYLCSVEEGISGANVLTFGAGSRLTVL.